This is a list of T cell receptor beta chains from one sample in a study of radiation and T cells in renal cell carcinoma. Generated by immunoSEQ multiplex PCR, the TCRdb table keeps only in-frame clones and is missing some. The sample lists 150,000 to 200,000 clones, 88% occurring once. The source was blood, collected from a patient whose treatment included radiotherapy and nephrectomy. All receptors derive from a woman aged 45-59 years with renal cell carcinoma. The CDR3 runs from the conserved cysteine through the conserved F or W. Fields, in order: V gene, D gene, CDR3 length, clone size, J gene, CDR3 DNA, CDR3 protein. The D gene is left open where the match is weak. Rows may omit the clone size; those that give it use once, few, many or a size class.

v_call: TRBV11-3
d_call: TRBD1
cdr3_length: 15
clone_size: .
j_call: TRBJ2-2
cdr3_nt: TGTGCCAGCAGCTCCGGGACAGCGAACACCGGGGAGCTGTTTTTT
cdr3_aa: CASSSGTANTGELFF

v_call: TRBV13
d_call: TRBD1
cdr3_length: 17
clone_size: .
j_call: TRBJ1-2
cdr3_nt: TGTGCCAGCAGCTTAGGAGGGGGCCGGTTTAGCGGGTATGGCTACACCTTC
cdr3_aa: CASSLGGGRFSGYGYTF

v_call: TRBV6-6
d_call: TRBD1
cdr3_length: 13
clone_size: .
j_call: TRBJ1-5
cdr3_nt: TGTGCCAGCAGTCGACAGGGCGGTCAGCCCCAGCATTTT
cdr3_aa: CASSRQGGQPQHF

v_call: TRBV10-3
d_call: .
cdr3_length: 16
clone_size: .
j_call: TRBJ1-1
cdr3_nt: TGTGCCATCAGTGAGCCGTCCAGGACCCTTCGAACTGAAGCTTTCTTT
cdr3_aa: CAISEPSRTLRTEAFF

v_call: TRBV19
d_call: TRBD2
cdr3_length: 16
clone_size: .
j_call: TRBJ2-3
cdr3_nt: TGTGCCAGTAGTGATTTGAAAGCGGGGCCCACAGATACGCAGTATTTT
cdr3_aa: CASSDLKAGPTDTQYF

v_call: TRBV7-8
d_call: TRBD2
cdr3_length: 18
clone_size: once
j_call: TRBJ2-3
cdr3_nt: TGTGCCAGCAGCTTAGAGGGACTAGCGGGGGGATACACAGATACGCAGTATTTT
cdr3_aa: CASSLEGLAGGYTDTQYF

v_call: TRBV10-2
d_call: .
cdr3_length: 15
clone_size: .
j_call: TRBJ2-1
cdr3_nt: TGCGCCAGCACCCTGGGGAGGGGGTCCTACAATGAGCAGTTCTTC
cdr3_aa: CASTLGRGSYNEQFF

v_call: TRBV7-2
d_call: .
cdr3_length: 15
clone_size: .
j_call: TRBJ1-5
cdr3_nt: TGTGCCAGCAGCCGGACAGCATTTGGCAATCAGCCCCAGCATTTT
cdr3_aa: CASSRTAFGNQPQHF

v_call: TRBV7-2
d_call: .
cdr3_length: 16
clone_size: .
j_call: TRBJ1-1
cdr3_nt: TGTGCCAGCAGCTTAGTCGGTCAGAGAATGAACACTGAAGCTTTCTTT
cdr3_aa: CASSLVGQRMNTEAFF

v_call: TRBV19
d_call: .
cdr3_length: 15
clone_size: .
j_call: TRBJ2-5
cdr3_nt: TGTGCCAGTAGTATGACATTCTTGGGCCAAGAGACCCAGTACTTC
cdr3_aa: CASSMTFLGQETQYF

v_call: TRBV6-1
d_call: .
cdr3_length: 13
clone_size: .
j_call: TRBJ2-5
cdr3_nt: TGTGCCAGCAGTGAAGGGCTAGCAGAGACCCAGTACTTC
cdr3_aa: CASSEGLAETQYF

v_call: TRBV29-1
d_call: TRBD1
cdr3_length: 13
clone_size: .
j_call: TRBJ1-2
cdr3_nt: TGCAGCTTCCGGGACAGGGGAGACTATGGCTACACCTTC
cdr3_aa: CSFRDRGDYGYTF

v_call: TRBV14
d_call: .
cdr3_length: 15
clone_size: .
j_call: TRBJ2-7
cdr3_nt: TGTGCCAGCAGCCAAGTCAAGGCCGGCTCCTACGAGCAGTACTTC
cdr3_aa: CASSQVKAGSYEQYF

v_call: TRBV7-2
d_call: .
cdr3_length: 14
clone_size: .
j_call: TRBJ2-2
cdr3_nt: TGTGCCAGCAGCTTAGCGAAGGAGACCGGGGAGCTGTTTTTT
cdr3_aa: CASSLAKETGELFF

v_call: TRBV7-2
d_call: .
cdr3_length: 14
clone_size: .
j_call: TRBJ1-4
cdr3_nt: TGTGCCAGCAGCTCCCCGGGGGAACTAGAAAAACTGTTTTTT
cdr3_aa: CASSSPGELEKLFF

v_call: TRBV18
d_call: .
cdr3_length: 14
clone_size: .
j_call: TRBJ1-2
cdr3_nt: TGTGCCAGCTCACCACGAACGATCCTTGGTGGCTACACCTTC
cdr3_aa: CASSPRTILGGYTF

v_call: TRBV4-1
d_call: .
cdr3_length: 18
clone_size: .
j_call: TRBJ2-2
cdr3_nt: TGCGCCAGCAGCCAAGAAAAGAGAAGGACAGGGAGGGTCGGGGAGCTGTTTTTT
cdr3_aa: CASSQEKRRTGRVGELFF

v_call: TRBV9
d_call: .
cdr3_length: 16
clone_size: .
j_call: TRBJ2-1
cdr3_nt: TGTGCCAGCAGCGTAGCTACTCGGGGGCCTAACAATGAGCAGTTCTTC
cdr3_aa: CASSVATRGPNNEQFF

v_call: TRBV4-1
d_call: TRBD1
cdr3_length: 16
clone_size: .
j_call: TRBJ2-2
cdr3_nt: TGCGCCAGCAGCCAAGATCAGGGGGCGCGAACCGGGGAGCTGTTTTTT
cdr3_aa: CASSQDQGARTGELFF

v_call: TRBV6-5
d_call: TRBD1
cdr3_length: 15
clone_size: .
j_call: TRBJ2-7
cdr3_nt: TGTGCCAGCAGTTACTCGAACCAGGGGGCGGGCGAGCAGTACTTC
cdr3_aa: CASSYSNQGAGEQYF

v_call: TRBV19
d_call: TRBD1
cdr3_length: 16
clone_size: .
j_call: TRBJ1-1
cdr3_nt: TGTGCCAGTAGTATCTCGACAGGGGTAACGAACACTGAAGCTTTCTTT
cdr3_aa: CASSISTGVTNTEAFF

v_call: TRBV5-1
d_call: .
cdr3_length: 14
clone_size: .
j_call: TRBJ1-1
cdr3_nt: TGCGCCAGCAGCTTCCCGGGGTCAGGCGCTGAAGCTTTCTTT
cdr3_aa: CASSFPGSGAEAFF

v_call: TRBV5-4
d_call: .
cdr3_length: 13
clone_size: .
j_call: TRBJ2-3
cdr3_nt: TGTGCCAGCAGCCCGACCCCGGATGGTACGCAGTATTTT
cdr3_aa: CASSPTPDGTQYF

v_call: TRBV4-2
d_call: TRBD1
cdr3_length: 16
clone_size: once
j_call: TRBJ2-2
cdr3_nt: TGTGCCAGCAGCCATGCTTCCGGGACAGGGACCGGGGAGCTGTTTTTT
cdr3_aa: CASSHASGTGTGELFF

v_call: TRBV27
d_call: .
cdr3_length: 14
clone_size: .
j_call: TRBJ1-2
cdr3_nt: TGTGCCAGCAGGGCGCTAGGAATTAACTATGGCTACACCTTC
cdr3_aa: CASRALGINYGYTF

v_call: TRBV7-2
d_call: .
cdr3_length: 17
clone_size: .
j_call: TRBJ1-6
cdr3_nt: TGTGCCAGCAGCAGCCCACCGGGGAGCTCCTATAATTCACCCCTCCACTTT
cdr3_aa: CASSSPPGSSYNSPLHF

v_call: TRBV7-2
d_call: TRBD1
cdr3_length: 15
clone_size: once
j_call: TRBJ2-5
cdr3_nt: TGTGCCAGCAGCTTGGTTACCGGGACAGAAGAGACCCAGTACTTC
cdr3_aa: CASSLVTGTEETQYF

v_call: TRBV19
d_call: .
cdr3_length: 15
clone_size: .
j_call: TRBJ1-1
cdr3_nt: TGTGCCAGTAGTATAAACGGGGGCCTAGGCACTGAAGCTTTCTTT
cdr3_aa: CASSINGGLGTEAFF

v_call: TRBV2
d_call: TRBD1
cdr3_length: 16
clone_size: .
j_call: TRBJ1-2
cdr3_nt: TGTGCCAGCAGTTTTCCCCTGGACAGGGGACACTATGGCTACACCTTC
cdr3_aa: CASSFPLDRGHYGYTF

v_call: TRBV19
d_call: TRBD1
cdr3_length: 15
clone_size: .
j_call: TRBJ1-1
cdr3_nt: TGTGCCAGTAGTATCTTCGGGACAGGGGACACTGAAGCTTTCTTT
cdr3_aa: CASSIFGTGDTEAFF

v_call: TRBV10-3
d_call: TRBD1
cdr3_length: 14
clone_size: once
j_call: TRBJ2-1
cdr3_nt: TGTGCCATCAGTGAGTGGACAGGGGACAGTGAGCAGTTCTTC
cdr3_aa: CAISEWTGDSEQFF

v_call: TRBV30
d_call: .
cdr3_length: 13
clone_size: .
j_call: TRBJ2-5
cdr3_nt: TGTGCCTGCGGAACGGTGGCAAGGGAGACCCAGTACTTC
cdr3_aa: CACGTVARETQYF

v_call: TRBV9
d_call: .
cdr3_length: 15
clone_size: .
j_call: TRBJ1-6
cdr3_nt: TGTGCCAGCAGCCCAACTTCCCGTTACAATTCACCCCTCCACTTT
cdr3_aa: CASSPTSRYNSPLHF

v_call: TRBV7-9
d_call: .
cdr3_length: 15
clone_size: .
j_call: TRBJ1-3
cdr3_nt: TGTGCCAGCAGCTTAGCTGCGAGGGGAGGAAACACCATATATTTT
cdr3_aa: CASSLAARGGNTIYF

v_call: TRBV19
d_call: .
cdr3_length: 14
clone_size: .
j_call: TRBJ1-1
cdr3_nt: TGTGCCAGTAGTATAGCTGCGGTGAACACTGAAGCTTTCTTT
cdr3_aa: CASSIAAVNTEAFF

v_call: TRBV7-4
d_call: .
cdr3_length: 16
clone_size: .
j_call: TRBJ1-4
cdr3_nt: TGTGCCAGCAGCTCCAGAGGCAAATTGCTAAATGAAAAACTGTTTTTT
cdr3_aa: CASSSRGKLLNEKLFF

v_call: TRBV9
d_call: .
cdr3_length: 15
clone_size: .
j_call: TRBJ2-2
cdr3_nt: TGTGCCAGCAGCGTAAGTCACAGGGAGACCGGGGAGCTGTTTTTT
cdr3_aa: CASSVSHRETGELFF

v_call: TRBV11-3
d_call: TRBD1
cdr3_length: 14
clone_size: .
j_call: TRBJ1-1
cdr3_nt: TGTGCCAGCAGCCGCCAGGGGGCAGGGACTGAAGCTTTCTTT
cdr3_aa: CASSRQGAGTEAFF

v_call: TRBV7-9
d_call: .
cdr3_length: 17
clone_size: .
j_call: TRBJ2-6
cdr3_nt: TGTGCCAGCAGCCCCTCGGGGTTAACCTCTGGGGCCAACGTCCTGACTTTC
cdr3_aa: CASSPSGLTSGANVLTF

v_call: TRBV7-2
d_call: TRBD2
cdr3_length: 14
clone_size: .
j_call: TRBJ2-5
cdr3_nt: TGTGCCAGCAGATCCGGTGGTAGCGGGGAGACCCAGTACTTC
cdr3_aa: CASRSGGSGETQYF

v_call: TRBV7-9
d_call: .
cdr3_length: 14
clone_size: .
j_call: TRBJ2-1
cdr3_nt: TGTGCCAGCAGCTTACTGATAGGATCGGATGAGCAGTTCTTC
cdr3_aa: CASSLLIGSDEQFF

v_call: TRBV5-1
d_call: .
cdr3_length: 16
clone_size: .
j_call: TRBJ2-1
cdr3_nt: TGCGCCAGCAGCTTGGAGGTTATGAGCTCCTACAATGAGCAGTTCTTC
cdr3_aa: CASSLEVMSSYNEQFF

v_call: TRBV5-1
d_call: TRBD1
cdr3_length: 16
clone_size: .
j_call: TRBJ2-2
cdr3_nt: TGCGCCAGCAGCTTGGGGGACAGGGGAGACACCGGGGAGCTGTTTTTT
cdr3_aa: CASSLGDRGDTGELFF